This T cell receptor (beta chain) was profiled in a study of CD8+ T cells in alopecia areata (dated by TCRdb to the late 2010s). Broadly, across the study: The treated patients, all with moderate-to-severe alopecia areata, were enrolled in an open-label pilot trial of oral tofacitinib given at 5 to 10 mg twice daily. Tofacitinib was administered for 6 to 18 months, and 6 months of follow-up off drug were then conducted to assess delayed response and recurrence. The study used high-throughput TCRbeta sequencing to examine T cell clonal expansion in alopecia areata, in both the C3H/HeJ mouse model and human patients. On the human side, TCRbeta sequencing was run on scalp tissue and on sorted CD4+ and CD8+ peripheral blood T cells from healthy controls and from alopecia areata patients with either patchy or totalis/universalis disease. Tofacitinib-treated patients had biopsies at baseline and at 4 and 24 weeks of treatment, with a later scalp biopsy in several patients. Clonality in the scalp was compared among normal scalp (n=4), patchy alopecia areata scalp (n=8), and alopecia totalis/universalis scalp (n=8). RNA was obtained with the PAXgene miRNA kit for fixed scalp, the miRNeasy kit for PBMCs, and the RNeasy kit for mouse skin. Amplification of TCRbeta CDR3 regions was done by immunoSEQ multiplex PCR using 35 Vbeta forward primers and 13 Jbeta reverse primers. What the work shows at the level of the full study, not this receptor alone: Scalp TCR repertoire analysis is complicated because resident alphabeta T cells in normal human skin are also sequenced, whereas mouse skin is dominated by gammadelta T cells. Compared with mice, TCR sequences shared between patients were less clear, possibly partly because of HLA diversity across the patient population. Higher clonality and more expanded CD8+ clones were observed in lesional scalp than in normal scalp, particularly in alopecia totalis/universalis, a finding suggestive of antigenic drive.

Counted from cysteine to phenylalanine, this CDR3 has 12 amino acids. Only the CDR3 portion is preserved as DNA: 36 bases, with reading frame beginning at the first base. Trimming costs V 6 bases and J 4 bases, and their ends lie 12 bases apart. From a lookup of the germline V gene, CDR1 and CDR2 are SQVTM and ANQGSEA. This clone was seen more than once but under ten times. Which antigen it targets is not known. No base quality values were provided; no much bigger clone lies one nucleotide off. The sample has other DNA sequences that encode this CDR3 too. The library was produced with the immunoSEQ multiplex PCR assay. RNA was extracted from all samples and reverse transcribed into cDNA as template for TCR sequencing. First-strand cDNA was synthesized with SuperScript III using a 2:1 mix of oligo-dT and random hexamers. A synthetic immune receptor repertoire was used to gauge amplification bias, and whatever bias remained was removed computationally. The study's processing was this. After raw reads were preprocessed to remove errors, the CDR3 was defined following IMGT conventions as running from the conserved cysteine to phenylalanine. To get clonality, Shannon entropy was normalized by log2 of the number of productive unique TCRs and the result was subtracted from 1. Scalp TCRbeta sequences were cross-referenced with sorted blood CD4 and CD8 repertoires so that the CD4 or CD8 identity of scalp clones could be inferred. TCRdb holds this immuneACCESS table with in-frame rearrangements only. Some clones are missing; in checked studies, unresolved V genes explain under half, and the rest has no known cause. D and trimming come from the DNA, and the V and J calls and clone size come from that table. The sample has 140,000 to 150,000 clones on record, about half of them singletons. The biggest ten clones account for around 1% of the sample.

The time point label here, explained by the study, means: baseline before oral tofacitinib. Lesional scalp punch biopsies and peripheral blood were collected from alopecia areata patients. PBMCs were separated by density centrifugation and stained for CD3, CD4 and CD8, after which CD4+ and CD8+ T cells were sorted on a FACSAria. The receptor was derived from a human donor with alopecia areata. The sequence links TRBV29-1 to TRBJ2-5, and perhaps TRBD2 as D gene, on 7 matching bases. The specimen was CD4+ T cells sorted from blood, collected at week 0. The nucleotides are TGCAGCGTCGTTAGGGGGGGAGAGACCCAGTACTTC. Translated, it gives CSVVRGGETQYF.